These 17 T cell receptor beta chains share one sample of origin, sequenced in a study of regulatory T cells in long-lasting Graves disease. TCR beta libraries were built with iRepertoire HTBI primers and Arm-PCR of CDR3 regions. TCRdb reanalysed the multiplex PCR reads using MiXCR and keeps one entry per CDR3 protein. The sample carries 450,000 to 600,000 distinct CDR3 sequences, around 16% recorded once. Time point described: newly diagnosed GD, antithyroid drugs for less than 3 months. The TCR library used RNA extracted from PBMCs. These data were also filed under a second study, of T cells in Graves' hyperthyroidism and ophthalmopathy.

Sequencing used peripheral blood mononuclear cells (PBMCs), obtained at new diagnosis, from a patient treated with antithyroid drugs. The receptors originated from a man aged 40-50 years with Graves disease.

This clonotype was seen at least ten times. Compared with germline, one end of the junction differs, possibly owing to a read error. The chain uses TRBV5-1 and TRBJ2-1, with no clear D. From germline, CDR1 is SGHRS and CDR2 YFSETQ. The CDR3 length is 12 residues. The DNA for the CDR3 is TGTGCCAGCAGCTTGGGCACCAATGAGCAGTTCTTC. Translation gives CASSLGTNEQFF.

This clonotype showed up many times. The J gene is TRBJ2-7, the V gene TRBV28; no definite D call. The CDR3 consists of 12 residues. V lost 4 bases to trimming and J lost 7 bases, with 11 bases between them. The germline CDR1 and CDR2 sequences are MDHEN and SYDVKM. CDR3 bases: TGTGCCAGCAGTTCAGGCGAGAGGGAGCAGTACTTC. Encoded protein: CASSSGEREQYF.

This clonotype was detected many times. The genes are TRBV27 and TRBJ1-1; no definite D call. This CDR3 contains 13 residues. The germline V gene has CDR1 MNHEY and CDR2 SMNVEV (reference sequence). The V end lost 3 bases, the J end lost 1 base, and 6 bases lay between the germline ends. The CDR3 nucleotides are TGTGCCAGCAGTTTTTTGAAGAACACTGAAGCTTTCTTT. Protein product: CASSFLKNTEAFF.

The chain combines TRBV12-3 or TRBV12-4 with TRBJ2-7; no firm D call. The V gene lost 2 bases and the J gene lost 6 bases, with 8 bases spanning the gap. The CDR3 loop spans 12 amino acids. The DNA for the CDR3 is TGTGCCAGCAGTTTAAACGTGGTCGAGCAGTACTTC. Translation: CASSLNVVEQYF.

The chain carries TRBV4-1 and TRBJ2-3; TRBD2 agrees at 8 bases. Trimming at V came to 2 bases and at J to 5 bases, leaving 6 bases not matched to a gene. There are 15 residues in the CDR3. Germline CDR1 MGHRA, CDR2 YSYEKL. This chain's CDR3 is CASSQRAGVVDTQYF. The CDR3 nucleotides are TGCGCCAGCAGCCAACGAGCGGGAGTGGTAGATACGCAGTATTTT.

The J gene is TRBJ2-5, the V gene TRBV18, with D hard to call. The germline V gene encodes CDR1 KGHSH and CDR2 LQKENI. CDR3 length: 14 amino acids. Trimming left V 3 bases short and J 5 bases short, with 13 bases between. The CDR3, as DNA: TGTGCCAGCTCACCCAGGTCGGCTGGGGAGACCCAGTACTTC. Residues: CASSPRSAGETQYF.

This clonotype has a handful of counts. The chain employs TRBV19 and TRBJ2-1, with D perhaps being TRBD1 or TRBD2 (6 bases each). Germline CDR1 LNHDA, CDR2 SQIVND (reference sequence). Trimming took 3 bases from V and 15 from J, leaving 18 bases between them. The CDR3 runs 13 residues. The DNA of the CDR3 is TGTGCCAGTAGTATCGAGGGGGGCCGAGGATGGTTCTTC. Its protein is CASSIEGGRGWFF.

In this sample, this clonotype turned up many times. The rearrangement uses TRBV9 and TRBJ2-7; D perhaps matches TRBD1 (5 bases). V lost 0 bases to trimming and J lost 1 base, with 11 bases between them. Germline CDR1 reads SGDLS; CDR2 reads YYNGEE. The CDR3 has 15 amino acids. The DNA for the CDR3 is TGTGCCAGCAGCGTAGCGGCAGGGCTGTCCTACGAGCAGTACTTC. Protein sequence: CASSVAAGLSYEQYF.

This clonotype occurred many times. V and J are TRBV28 and TRBJ2-7, with 8 bases aligning to TRBD1. The CDR3 loop spans 14 amino acids. Germline V CDR1 and CDR2: MDHEN, SYDVKM. Trimming took 6 bases from V and 7 from J; bases not matched to a gene: 11. This CDR3 reads CASRTTGGRGEQYF. The DNA of the CDR3 is TGTGCCAGCAGGACTACAGGGGGACGGGGGGAGCAGTACTTC.

This clonotype showed up many times. The chain links TRBV2 to TRBJ1-5, with 9 nucleotides matching TRBD1. V gave up 7 bases and J gave up 6 bases; unmatched junction bases: 4. This CDR3 has 13 residues. In germline, CDR1 is SNHLY, CDR2 FYNNEI. CDR3 DNA: TGTGCCAGCACTACGGACAGGGGTCAGCCCCAGCATTTT. Protein sequence: CASTTDRGQPQHF.

Details on this clonotype: A much larger clone lies one base from this, so it may be a read error. This chain connects TRBV28 to TRBJ2-2, with D hard to call. This CDR3 has 13 residues. Trimming removed 3 bases from V and 9 bases from J, with 11 bases in between. From germline, CDR1 is MDHEN and CDR2 SYDVKM. The CDR3 DNA is TGTGCCAGCAGTTTTCGCCGTAACCGGGAGCTGTTTTTT. Its translation is CASSFRRNRELFF.

This chain joins TRBV7-2 and TRBJ1-1; D is ambiguous. The CDR3 has 14 amino acids. In germline, CDR1 is SGHTA, CDR2 FQGNSA. Trimming shortened V by 1 base and J by 0 bases, and 6 bases separated the two germline ends. As DNA, the CDR3 is TGTGCCAGCAGCTTAGTCTGGTTGAACACTGAAGCTTTCTTT. Translated: CASSLVWLNTEAFF.

This clonotype was seen ten or more times. The J gene is TRBJ2-1, the V gene TRBV12-3 or TRBV12-4, with TRBD2 as a possible D gene (6 bases). Trimming shortened V by 6 bases and J by 5 bases, and 17 bases separated the two germline ends. The CDR3 runs 15 residues. The chain's CDR3 is CASSPNGRGNNEQFF. The CDR3 coding sequence is TGTGCCAGCAGCCCGAATGGGCGGGGTAACAATGAGCAGTTCTTC.

A few counts support this clonotype. The chain employs TRBV28 and TRBJ2-1, with D possibly being TRBD2 (5 bases). Trimming shortened V by 8 bases and J by 4 bases, and 33 bases separated the two germline ends. The CDR3 length is 20 residues. Germline V CDR1 and CDR2: MDHEN, SYDVKM. CDR3 loop: CASSPPRGSADENRYNEQFF. The CDR3 DNA sequence: TGTGCCAGCTCACCACCGAGAGGGAGTGCCGACGAAAACCGATACAATGAGCAGTTCTTC. The full variable domain, in which reference TRBV28 and TRBJ2-1 provide the parts outside the CDR3, is DVKVTQSSRYLVKRTGEKVFLECVQDMDHENMFWYRQDPGLGLRLIYFSYDVKMKEKGDIPEGYSVSREKKERFSLILESASTNQTSMYLCASSPPRGSADENRYNEQFFGPGTRLTVL.

There are many counts of this clonotype. V is TRBV5-1 and J is TRBJ2-3, with no clear D. Germline V gene sequence: CDR1 SGHRS, CDR2 YFSETQ. The CDR3 has 14 residues. V lost 4 bases to trimming and J lost 1 base, with 10 bases between them. The CDR3 DNA is TGCGCCAGCAGCACCCGTGGGGGCACAGATACGCAGTATTTT. Amino acid sequence: CASSTRGGTDTQYF. Based on the CDR3 plus reference TRBV5-1 and TRBJ2-3, the full variable domain is KAGVTQTPRYLIKTRGQQVTLSCSPISGHRSVSWYQQTPGQGLQFLFEYFSETQRNKGNFPGRFSGRQFSNSRSEMNVSTLELGDSALYLCASSTRGGTDTQYFGPGTRLTVL.

With regard to this clonotype: The germline gene is not matched at one end of the junction; a read error may be the cause. CDR3 sequence: CASRGGGEGPHEQFF. The CDR3 DNA follows: TGTGCCAGCAGAGGGGGGGGGGAGGGCCCCCATGAGCAGTTCTTC. V and J are TRBV5-1 and TRBJ2-1; D is possibly TRBD2 (7 bases). Germline CDR1 reads SGHRS; CDR2 reads YFSETQ. The CDR3 is 15 residues long.

As regards this clonotype: A read error may account for a junction end that differs from germline. The chain combines TRBV29-1 with TRBJ2-7; 7 nucleotides agree with TRBD1. Germline CDR1 and CDR2: SQVTM and ANQGSEA. The CDR3 runs to 12 residues. For the CDR3, the DNA is TGCAGCGTTGAAGCGACAGGGTACGCGCAGTACTTC. It is translated as CSVEATGYAQYF.